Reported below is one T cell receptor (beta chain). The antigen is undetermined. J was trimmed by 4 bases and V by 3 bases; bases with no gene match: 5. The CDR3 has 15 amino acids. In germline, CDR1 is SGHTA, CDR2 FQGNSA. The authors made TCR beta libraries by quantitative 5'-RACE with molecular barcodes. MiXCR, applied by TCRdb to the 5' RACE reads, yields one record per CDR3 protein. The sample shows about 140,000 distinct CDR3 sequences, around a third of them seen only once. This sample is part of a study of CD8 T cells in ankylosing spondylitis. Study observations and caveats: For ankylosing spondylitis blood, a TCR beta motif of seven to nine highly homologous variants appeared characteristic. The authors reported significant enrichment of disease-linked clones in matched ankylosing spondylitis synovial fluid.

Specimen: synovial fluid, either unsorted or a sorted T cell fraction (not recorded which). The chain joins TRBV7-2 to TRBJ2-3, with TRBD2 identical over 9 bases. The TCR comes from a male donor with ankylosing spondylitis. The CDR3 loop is CASSLAGGPPDTQYF. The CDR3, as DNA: TGTGCCAGCAGCTTGGCGGGGGGGCCTCCAGATACGCAGTATTTT. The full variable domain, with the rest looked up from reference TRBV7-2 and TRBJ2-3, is GAGVSQSPSNKVTEKGKDVELRCDPISGHTALYWYRQSLGQGLEFLIYFQGNSAPDKSGLPSDRFSAERTGGSVSTLTIQRTQQEDSAVYLCASSLAGGPPDTQYFGPGTRLTVL.